The 9 T cell receptor beta chains presented below share a single source sample, sequenced in a study of T cells in Graves' hyperthyroidism and ophthalmopathy. Authors of the study amplified TCR beta CDR3 regions from RNA transcripts. TCR CDR3 regions were first amplified by RT-PCR with HTBI primers. TCRdb processed the multiplex PCR reads anew with MiXCR; each CDR3 protein has one entry. The table records almost 500,000 distinct CDR3 sequences, around a fifth of them present only once. The sequenced sample consisted of blood. The receptors derive from a woman in her 70s with Graves' ophthalmopathy.

The chain joins TRBV20-1 to TRBJ1-4; perhaps TRBD1 as D (5 bases). This CDR3 contains 15 residues. Germline-derived CDR1 and CDR2 are DFQATT and SNEGSKA (reference sequence). Trimming cost V 1 base and J 4 bases, with 13 bases left between them. In DNA, the CDR3 is TGCAGTGCTAGAGGAACAGGTTGGGGTAATGAAAAACTGTTTTTT. It translates to CSARGTGWGNEKLFF.

The chain couples TRBV6-1 to TRBJ1-1; TRBD1 agrees at 7 bases. After removal of 10 bases from V and 0 bases from J, the junction contained 11 bases not matched to a gene. CDR1 is MNHNS and CDR2 is SASEGT in the germline V gene. The CDR3 spans 15 residues. The CDR3 region is CAIRRGTVMNTEAFF. The CDR3 DNA sequence: TGTGCCATCCGCAGGGGGACTGTGATGAACACTGAAGCTTTCTTT.

This clonotype was observed at least ten times. V usage is TRBV11-2 and J usage is TRBJ2-7; 14 bases are shared with TRBD2. The CDR3 consists of 18 residues. V dropped 4 bases and J dropped 6; count of bases not matched to a gene: 14. Germline loops: CDR1 SGHAT, CDR2 FQNNGV. The CDR3 DNA sequence: TGTGCCAGCAGCTCCACGGGGGACAGGGGACTAGCGGGAGTCGAGCAGTACTTC. Amino acids: CASSSTGDRGLAGVEQYF.

Many counts were recorded for this clonotype. This chain uses TRBV2 with TRBJ2-1; 11 nucleotides align to TRBD2. The CDR3 contains 15 residues. The germline gives CDR1 SNHLY, CDR2 FYNNEI. Trimming took 1 base from V and 7 from J; bases not matched to a gene: 3. CDR3 DNA: TGTGCCAGCAGTGAAGGGACTAGCGGGCCGAATGAGCAGTTCTTC. Translation: CASSEGTSGPNEQFF.

The rearrangement joins TRBV5-1 to TRBJ1-2; the D gene is possibly TRBD1 (5 bases). CDR3 length equals 16 residues. The V gene's germline CDR1 is SGHRS and CDR2 YFSETQ. The V end lost 7 bases, the J end lost 0 bases, and 19 bases lay between the germline ends. The CDR3 coding sequence is TGCGCCAGCCGAACCGCCCCGGGGCCCGCTAACTATGGCTACACCTTC. Residues: CASRTAPGPANYGYTF.

In this sample, this clonotype turned up many times. One end of the junction does not line up with germline, which may come from a read error. This sequence joins TRBV6-5 and TRBJ1-1; 9 positions agree with TRBD1. Germline loops: CDR1 MNHEY, CDR2 SVGAGI. CDR3 size: 14 residues. The CDR3: CASIYRGRNTEAFF. CDR3 nucleotides: TGTGCCAGCATTTACAGGGGGCGGAACACTGAAGCTTTCTTT.

J is TRBJ2-7 and V is TRBV5-1; 11 nucleotides line up with TRBD2. This CDR3 has 16 amino acids. Germline V gives CDR1 SGHRS, CDR2 YFSETQ. V dropped 4 bases and J dropped 4; count of bases not matched to a gene: 10. The CDR3 region has the DNA TGCGCCAGCAGCGCCCCGACCGGGACTAGCGGATACGAGCAGTACTTC. Residues: CASSAPTGTSGYEQYF. The whole variable domain, remainder taken from reference TRBV5-1 and TRBJ2-7, is KAGVTQTPRYLIKTRGQQVTLSCSPISGHRSVSWYQQTPGQGLQFLFEYFSETQRNKGNFPGRFSGRQFSNSRSEMNVSTLELGDSALYLCASSAPTGTSGYEQYFGPGTRLTVT.

This clonotype was observed once. The rearrangement links TRBV30 to TRBJ2-5; TRBD2 might be the D (6 bases). CDR3 size: 12 residues. The germline V and J ends were trimmed by 3 bases and 6 bases, with 11 bases remaining between them. Germline CDR1 is GTSNPN and CDR2 is SVGIG (reference sequence). This CDR3 reads CAWSGDLKTQYF. CDR3 DNA: TGTGCCTGGAGCGGGGACTTAAAGACCCAGTACTTC. The complete variable domain, with remaining parts taken from reference TRBV30 and TRBJ2-5, reads SQTIHQWPATLVQPVGSPLSLECTVEGTSNPNLYWYRQAAGRGLQLLFYSVGIGQISSEVPQNLSASRPQDRQFILSSKKLLLSDSGFYLCAWSGDLKTQYFGPGTRLLVL.

The rearrangement uses TRBV12-3 or TRBV12-4 and TRBJ2-5; D is undetermined. Trimming removed 1 base from V and 5 bases from J, with 14 bases in between. This CDR3 has 15 amino acids. In DNA, the CDR3 is TGTGCCAGCAGTTTAGGAGCGAGTTCACAGGAGACCCAGTACTTC. Amino acids: CASSLGASSQETQYF.